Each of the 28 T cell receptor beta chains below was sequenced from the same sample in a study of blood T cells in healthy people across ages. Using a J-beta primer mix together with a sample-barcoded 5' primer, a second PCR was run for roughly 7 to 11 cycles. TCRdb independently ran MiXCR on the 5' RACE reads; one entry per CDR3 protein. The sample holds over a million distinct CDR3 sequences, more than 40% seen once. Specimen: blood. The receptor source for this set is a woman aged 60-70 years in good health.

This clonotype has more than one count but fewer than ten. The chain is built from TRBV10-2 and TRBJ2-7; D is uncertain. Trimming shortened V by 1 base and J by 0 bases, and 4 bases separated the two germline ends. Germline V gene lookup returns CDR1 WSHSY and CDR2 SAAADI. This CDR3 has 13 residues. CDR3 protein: CASSELSSYEQYF. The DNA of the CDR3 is TGCGCCAGCAGTGAGTTATCCTCCTACGAGCAGTACTTC.

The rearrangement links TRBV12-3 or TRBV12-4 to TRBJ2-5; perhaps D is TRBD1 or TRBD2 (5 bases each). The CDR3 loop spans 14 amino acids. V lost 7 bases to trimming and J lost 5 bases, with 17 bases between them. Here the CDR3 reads CASKPRGARETQYF. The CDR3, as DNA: TGTGCCAGCAAGCCCCGAGGGGCGCGGGAGACCCAGTACTTC.

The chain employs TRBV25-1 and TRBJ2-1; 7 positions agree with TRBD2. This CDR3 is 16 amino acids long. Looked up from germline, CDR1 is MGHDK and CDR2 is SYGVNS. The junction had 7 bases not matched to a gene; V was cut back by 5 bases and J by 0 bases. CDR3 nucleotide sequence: TGTGCCAGCAGTACCATAGGCGGGAGCTCCTACAATGAGCAGTTCTTC. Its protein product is CASSTIGGSSYNEQFF.

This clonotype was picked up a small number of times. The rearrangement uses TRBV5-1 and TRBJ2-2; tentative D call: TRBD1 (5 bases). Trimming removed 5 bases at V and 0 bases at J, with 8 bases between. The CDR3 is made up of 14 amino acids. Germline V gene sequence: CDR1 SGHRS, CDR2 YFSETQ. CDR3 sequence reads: CASRQEPNTGELFF. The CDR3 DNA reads TGCGCCAGCAGACAGGAACCGAACACCGGGGAGCTGTTTTTT.

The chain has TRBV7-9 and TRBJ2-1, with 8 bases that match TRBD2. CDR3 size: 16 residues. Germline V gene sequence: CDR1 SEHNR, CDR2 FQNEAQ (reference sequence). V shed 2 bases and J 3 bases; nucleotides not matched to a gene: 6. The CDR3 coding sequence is TGTGCCAGCAGCTTAATTGGACTAGCAGACTACAATGAGCAGTTCTTC. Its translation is CASSLIGLADYNEQFF.

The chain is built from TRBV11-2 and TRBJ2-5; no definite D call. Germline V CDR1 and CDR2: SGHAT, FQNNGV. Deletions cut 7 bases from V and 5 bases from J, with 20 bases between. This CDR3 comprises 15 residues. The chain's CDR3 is CASNGGLLPRETQYF. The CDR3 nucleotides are TGTGCCAGCAACGGCGGATTACTGCCTAGGGAGACCCAGTACTTC.

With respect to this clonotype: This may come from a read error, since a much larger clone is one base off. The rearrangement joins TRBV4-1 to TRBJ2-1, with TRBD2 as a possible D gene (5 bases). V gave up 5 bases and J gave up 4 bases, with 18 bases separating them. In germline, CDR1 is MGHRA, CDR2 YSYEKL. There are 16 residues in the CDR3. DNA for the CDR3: TGCGCCAGCAGCTCAAATAGCGTGAGTCGGTACAATGAGCAGTTCTTC. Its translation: CASSSNSVSRYNEQFF.

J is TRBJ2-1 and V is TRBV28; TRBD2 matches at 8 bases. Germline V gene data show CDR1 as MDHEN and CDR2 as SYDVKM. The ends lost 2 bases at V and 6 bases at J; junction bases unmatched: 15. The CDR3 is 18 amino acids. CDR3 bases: TGTGCCAGCAGTTTAGGGTTTCTCCGGGAGGGGTCGAGCAATGAGCAGTTCTTC. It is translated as CASSLGFLREGSSNEQFF. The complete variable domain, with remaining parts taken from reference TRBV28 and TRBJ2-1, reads DVKVTQSSRYLVKRTGEKVFLECVQDMDHENMFWYRQDPGLGLRLIYFSYDVKMKEKGDIPEGYSVSREKKERFSLILESASTNQTSMYLCASSLGFLREGSSNEQFFGPGTRLTVL.

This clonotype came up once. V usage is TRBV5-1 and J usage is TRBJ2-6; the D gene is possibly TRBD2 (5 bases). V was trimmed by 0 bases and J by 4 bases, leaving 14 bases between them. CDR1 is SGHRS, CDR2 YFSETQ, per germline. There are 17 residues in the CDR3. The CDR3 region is CASSLVSRVSGANVLTF. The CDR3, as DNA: TGCGCCAGCAGCTTGGTGTCGCGGGTGTCGGGGGCCAACGTCCTGACTTTC.

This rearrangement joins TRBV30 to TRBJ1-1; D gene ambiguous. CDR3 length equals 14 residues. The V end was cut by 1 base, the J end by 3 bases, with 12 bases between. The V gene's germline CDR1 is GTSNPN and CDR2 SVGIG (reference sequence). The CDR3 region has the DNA TGTGCCTGGAGTGGCCGACGGAGGGACACTGAAGCTTTCTTT. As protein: CAWSGRRRDTEAFF.

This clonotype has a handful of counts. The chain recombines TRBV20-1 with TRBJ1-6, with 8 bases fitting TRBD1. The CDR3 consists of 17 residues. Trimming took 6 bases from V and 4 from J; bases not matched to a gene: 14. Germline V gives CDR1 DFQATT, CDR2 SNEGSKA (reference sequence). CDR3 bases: TGCAGTGCCCCCCTGGACAGGGCCAACTCTTATAATTCACCCCTCCACTTT. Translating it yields CSAPLDRANSYNSPLHF.

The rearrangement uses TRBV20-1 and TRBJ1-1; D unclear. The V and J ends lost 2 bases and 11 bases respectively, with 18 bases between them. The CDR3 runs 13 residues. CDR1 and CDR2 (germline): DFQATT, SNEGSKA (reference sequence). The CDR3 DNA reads TGCAGTGCTAGACTATCGACCCAGTCCCTGGCTTTCTTT. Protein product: CSARLSTQSLAFF.

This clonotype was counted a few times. CDR3 protein: CASKGGPRIDEQFF. The CDR3, as DNA: TGTGCCAGCAAGGGAGGGCCAAGGATTGATGAGCAGTTCTTC. The gene calls are TRBV12-3 or TRBV12-4 and TRBJ2-1; 7 nucleotides align to TRBD2. V lost 7 bases, J lost 8 bases, and 11 bases stayed unmatched. This CDR3 is built from 14 residues.

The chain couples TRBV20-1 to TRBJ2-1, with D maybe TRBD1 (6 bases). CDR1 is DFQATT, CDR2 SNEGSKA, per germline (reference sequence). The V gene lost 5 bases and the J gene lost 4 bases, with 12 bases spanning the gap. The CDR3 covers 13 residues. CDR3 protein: CSAVRGGYNEQFF. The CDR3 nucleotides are TGCAGTGCTGTCAGGGGTGGGTACAATGAGCAGTTCTTC.

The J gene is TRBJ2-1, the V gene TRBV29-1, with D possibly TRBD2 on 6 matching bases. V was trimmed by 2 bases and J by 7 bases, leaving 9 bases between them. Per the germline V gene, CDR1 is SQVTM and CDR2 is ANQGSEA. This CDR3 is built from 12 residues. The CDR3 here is CSVEKAGNEQFF. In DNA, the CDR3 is TGCAGCGTTGAAAAGGCGGGAAATGAGCAGTTCTTC.

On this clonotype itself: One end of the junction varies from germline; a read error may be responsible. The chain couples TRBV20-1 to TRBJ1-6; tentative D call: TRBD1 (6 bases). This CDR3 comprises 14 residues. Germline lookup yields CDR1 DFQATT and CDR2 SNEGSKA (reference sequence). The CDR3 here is CSARDSSYNTPLHF. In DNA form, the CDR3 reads TGCAGTGCTAGGGACAGCTCCTATAATACACCCCTCCACTTT.

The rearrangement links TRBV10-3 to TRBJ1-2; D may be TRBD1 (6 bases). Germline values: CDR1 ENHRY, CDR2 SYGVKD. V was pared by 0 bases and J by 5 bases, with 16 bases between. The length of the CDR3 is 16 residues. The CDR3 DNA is TGTGCCATCAGTGAGTCGGGGGCAGGTGTAAATTATGGCTACACCTTC. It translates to CAISESGAGVNYGYTF.

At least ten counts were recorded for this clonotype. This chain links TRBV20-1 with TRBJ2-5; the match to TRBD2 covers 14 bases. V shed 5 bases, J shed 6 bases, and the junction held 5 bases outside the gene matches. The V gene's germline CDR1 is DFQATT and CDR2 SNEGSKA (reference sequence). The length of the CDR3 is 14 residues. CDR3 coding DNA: TGCAGTGCTCCGACTAGCGGGAGGGGACAGACCCAGTACTTC. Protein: CSAPTSGRGQTQYF.

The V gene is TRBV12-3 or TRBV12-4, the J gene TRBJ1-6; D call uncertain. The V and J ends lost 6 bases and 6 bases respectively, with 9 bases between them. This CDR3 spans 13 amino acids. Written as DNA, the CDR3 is TGTGCCAGCAGGGGCGCGGTTAATTCACCCCTCCACTTT. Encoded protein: CASRGAVNSPLHF.

The CDR3 DNA follows: TGTGCCAGCAGTTCCGAGCAACAGAGCTACGAGCAGTACTTC. Translation gives CASSSEQQSYEQYF. J is TRBJ2-7 and V is TRBV28; unclear D gene. Germline CDR1 and CDR2: MDHEN and SYDVKM. V lost 4 bases to trimming and J lost 3 bases, with 13 bases between them. There are 14 residues in the CDR3.

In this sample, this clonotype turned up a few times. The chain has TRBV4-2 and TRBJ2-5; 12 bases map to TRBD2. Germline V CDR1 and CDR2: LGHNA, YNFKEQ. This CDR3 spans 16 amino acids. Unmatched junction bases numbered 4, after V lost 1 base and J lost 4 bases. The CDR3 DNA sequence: TGTGCCAGCAGCCAAGCCGTGGGACTAGCGGGAGAGACCCAGTACTTC. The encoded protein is CASSQAVGLAGETQYF.

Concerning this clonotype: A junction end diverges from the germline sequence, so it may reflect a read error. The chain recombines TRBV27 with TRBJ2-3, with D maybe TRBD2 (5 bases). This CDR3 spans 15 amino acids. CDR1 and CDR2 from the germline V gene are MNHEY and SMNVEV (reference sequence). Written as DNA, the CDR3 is TGTGCCAGCAGTTTGCGGCTAGCTGGAACAGATACGCGGTATTTT. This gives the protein CASSLRLAGTDTRYF.

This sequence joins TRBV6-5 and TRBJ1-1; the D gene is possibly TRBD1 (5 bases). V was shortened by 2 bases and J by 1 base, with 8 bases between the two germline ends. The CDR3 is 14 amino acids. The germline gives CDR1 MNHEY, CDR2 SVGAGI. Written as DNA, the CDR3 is TGTGCCAGCAGTTACCCCGGGGCGAACACTGAAGCTTTCTTT. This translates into CASSYPGANTEAFF.

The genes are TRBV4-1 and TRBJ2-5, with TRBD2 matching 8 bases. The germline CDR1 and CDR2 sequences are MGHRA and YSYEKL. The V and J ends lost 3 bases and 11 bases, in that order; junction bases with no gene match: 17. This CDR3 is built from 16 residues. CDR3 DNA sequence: TGCGCCAGCAGCCACGATCCGGGACTAGGGGTAGGTGAGCAGTACTTC. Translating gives CASSHDPGLGVGEQYF.

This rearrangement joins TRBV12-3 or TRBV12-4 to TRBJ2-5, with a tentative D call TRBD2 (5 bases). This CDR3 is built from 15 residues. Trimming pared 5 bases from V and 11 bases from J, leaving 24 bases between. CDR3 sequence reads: CASSRSGGDYNEQYF. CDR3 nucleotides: TGTGCCAGCAGTCGATCGGGCGGAGACTACAATGAGCAGTACTTC.

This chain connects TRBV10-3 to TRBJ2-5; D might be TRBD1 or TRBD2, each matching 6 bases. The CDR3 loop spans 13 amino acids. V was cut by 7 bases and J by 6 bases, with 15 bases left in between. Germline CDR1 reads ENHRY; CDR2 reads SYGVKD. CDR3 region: CAIMATGRQTQYF. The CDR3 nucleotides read TGTGCCATCATGGCCACAGGGAGGCAGACCCAGTACTTC.

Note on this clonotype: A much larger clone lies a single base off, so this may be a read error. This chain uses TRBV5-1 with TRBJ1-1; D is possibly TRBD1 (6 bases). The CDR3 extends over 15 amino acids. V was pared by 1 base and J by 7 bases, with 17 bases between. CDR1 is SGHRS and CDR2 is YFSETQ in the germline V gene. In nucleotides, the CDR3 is TGCGCCAGCAGCTTGCACGGGGGCGGTTTACGTGAAGCTTTCTTT. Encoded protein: CASSLHGGGLREAFF.

CDR3 loop: CASSEITSRGGTDTQYF. The CDR3 DNA sequence: TGTGCCAGCAGCGAAATTACTAGCCGGGGTGGCACAGATACGCAGTATTTT. The chain couples TRBV2 to TRBJ2-3, with D perhaps TRBD2 (6 bases). Germline CDR1 reads SNHLY; CDR2 reads FYNNEI. V lost 6 bases to trimming and J lost 1 base, with 20 bases between them. The CDR3 runs 17 residues.